This TCR beta chain emerged from a study of T cells in Graves' hyperthyroidism and ophthalmopathy. Study-wide background: Sampling of peripheral blood happened at initial diagnosis, prior to any treatment.

Using RNA transcripts as the source, TCR beta CDR3 regions were amplified. TCR CDR3 regions were first amplified by RT-PCR with HTBI primers. MiXCR, applied by TCRdb to the multiplex PCR reads, yields one record per CDR3 protein. The table shows over 250,000 distinct CDR3 sequences, with around 25% occurring only once. This clonotype has ten or more counts. CDR1 is SGHDT and CDR2 is YYEEEE in the germline V gene. The CDR3 runs to 13 residues. The V gene lost 1 base and the J gene lost 6 bases, with 10 bases spanning the gap. The sequenced material came from blood. V gene TRBV5-6 combines with J gene TRBJ1-2, with D possibly being TRBD1 (5 bases). This sequence was found in a man in his forties or fifties with Graves' hyperthyroidism that later progressed to Graves' ophthalmopathy. CDR3 nucleotide sequence: TGTGCCAGCAGCTTGAGGTCGGGGGATGGCTACACCTTC. This sequence encodes CASSLRSGDGYTF.